This T cell receptor (beta chain) was captured in a study of blood T cell repertoires in COVID-19. The data were produced by immunoSEQ multiplex PCR, yet TCRdb's version contains in-frame clones alone and is incomplete. The sample lists roughly 200,000 clones; around 86% were seen once. Deletions cut 6 bases from V and 0 bases from J, with 9 bases between. Germline CDR1 and CDR2: LGHDT and YNNKEL (reference sequence). This CDR3 is 14 amino acids long. Across about 22 US areas, participants ranged in age from about 18 to 100 years. Participant reports of clinical history set cohort assignment. The V gene is TRBV3-1 (or the pseudogene TRBV3-2), the J gene TRBJ1-5; TRBD1 is a possible D gene (6 bases). This sequence was found in a man aged 40-50 years with acute COVID-19. Sequencing input: PBMCs or T cells enriched from blood (not recorded which). CDR3: CASSYRASNQPQHF. The CDR3 DNA is TGTGCCAGCAGTTACAGGGCTAGCAATCAGCCCCAGCATTTT.